The rows below give T cell receptor beta chains drawn from one sample of a study of tumor and adjacent non-tumor tissue in lung cancer. TCRdb independently ran MiXCR on the multiplex PCR reads; one entry per CDR3 protein. The sample has some 100,000 distinct CDR3 sequences; around three fifths are singletons. Sequencing used distant non-tumor lung tissue. Source of these receptors: a man aged 25 to 40 with non-small cell lung cancer. Each CDR3 is given with its conserved first and last residue. The D gene is left open where the match is weak. Clone size appears in some rows only: once, few, many, or a class for an expanded clone.

TRBV12-3/TRBV12-4	many	.	TRBJ2-1	CASSLHYGTYNEQFF	TGTGCCAGCAGTTTGCACTACGGGACCTACAATGAGCAGTTCTTC
TRBV4-2	.	TRBD2	TRBJ2-3	CASSPFLLAGGGDTLYF	TGCGCCAGCAGCCCCTTCTTACTAGCGGGAGGGGGTGATACGCTGTATTTT
TRBV6-2/TRBV6-3	.	TRBD2	TRBJ2-2	CASGWTSGGHTGELLF	TGTGCCAGCGGATGGACTAGTGGGGGTCACACCGGGGAGCTGTTATTT
TRBV11-2	.	TRBD2	TRBJ2-3	CPSSLRMLAGVGQYF	TGTCCCAGCAGCTTAAGGATGCTAGCGGGAGTAGGCCAGTATTTT
TRBV29-1	once	.	TRBJ2-7	CSTGHPYEQYF	TGCAGCACGGGACACCCCTACGAGCAGTACTTC
TRBV20-1	.	.	TRBJ2-1	CSGRDLNSYNEQFF	TGCAGTGGTAGAGACCTGAACTCCTACAATGAGCAGTTCTTC
TRBV5-5	.	TRBD2	TRBJ2-1	CASSSTGTRVHNEQFF	TGTGCCAGCAGCAGTACCGGGACTAGAGTCCACAATGAGCAGTTCTTC
TRBV20-1	.	.	TRBJ2-2	CSASSGGDTGGLFF	TGCAGTGCTAGCTCGGGGGGCGACACAGGGGGGCTGTTTTTT
TRBV11-2	many	.	TRBJ1-6	CASSPGTCYSPLHF	TGTGCCAGCAGCCCGGGAACGTGCTATTCACCCCTCCACTTT
TRBV13	many	.	TRBJ2-1	CASSLSSGQEQFF	TGTGCCAGCAGCTTGTCCAGCGGTCAGGAGCAGTTCTTC
TRBV12-3/TRBV12-4	.	.	TRBJ1-2	CVSSSWQGYGYTF	TGTGTCAGCAGCTCGTGGCAGGGCTATGGCTACACCTTC
TRBV4-1	large	.	TRBJ2-1	CASSQEAMNEQFF	TGCGCCAGCAGCCAAGAGGCTATGAATGAGCAGTTCTTC
TRBV4-1	.	.	TRBJ2-3	CASSRDGPSTSTDTQYF	TGCGCCAGCAGCCGAGATGGTCCCAGTACTAGCACAGATACGCAGTATTTT
TRBV5-1	once	TRBD1	TRBJ1-2	CASSPDARTGYGYTF	TGCGCCAGCAGCCCTGACGCTCGGACAGGCTATGGCTACACCTTC
TRBV11-2	.	.	TRBJ2-3	CVSSFLSQDGDTQYF	TGTGTCAGCAGCTTTCTTTCACAGGATGGAGATACACAGTATTTT
TRBV20-1	.	.	TRBJ2-3	CSAADFGGTDTQYF	TGCAGTGCTGCAGATTTCGGCGGGACAGATACGCAGTATTTT
TRBV11-3	few	.	TRBJ2-5	CTSSPMAETQYF	TGTACCAGCAGCCCTATGGCAGAGACGCAGTACTTC
TRBV12-3/TRBV12-4	.	.	TRBJ1-6	CASSRISYNSALRF	TGTGCTAGTAGCCGGATCTCCTATAATTCAGCCCTCCGCTTT
TRBV4-1	many	.	TRBJ2-3	CASSPWTRTDTQYF	TGCGCCAGCAGCCCCTGGACCCGCACAGATACGCAGTATTTT
TRBV28	.	.	TRBJ1-2	CASSPSRGLDYGYTF	TGTGCCAGCAGCCCCTCCCGGGGTTTGGACTATGGCTACACCTTC
TRBV6-1	.	TRBD1	TRBJ2-3	CAITGQGAGVTQYF	TGTGCCATCACTGGACAGGGGGCTGGAGTTACGCAGTATTTT
TRBV4-1	.	.	TRBJ2-4	CARSLLPQQDYAAKNIQYF	TGCGCCAGAAGCCTCCTACCCCAGCAGGACTATGCAGCCAAAAACATTCAGTACTTC
TRBV20-1	many	.	TRBJ1-4	CSARTGRGANEKLFF	TGCAGTGCTAGAACGGGGCGGGGAGCTAATGAAAAACTGTTTTTT
TRBV11-1	.	.	TRBJ2-2	CASSPRPQGTGSCFF	.
TRBV11-2	few	.	TRBJ2-1	CASVGAVSYIEQLF	TGTGCCAGCGTCGGGGCAGTTTCCTACATTGAGCAGCTCTTC
TRBV29-1	.	.	TRBJ2-3	CSVPVRLGAPDTRYF	TGCAGCGTGCCGGTCCGGCTGGGGGCCCCAGATACGCGGTATTTT
TRBV20-1	.	TRBD2	TRBJ2-4	CSVLLVGLAGSSVAKNIQYF	TGCAGTGTTCTCCTTGTTGGTCTAGCGGGATCTTCCGTAGCCAAAAACATTCAGTACTTC
TRBV11-2	.	.	TRBJ1-1	CTSSPGGASTEVFF	TGTACCAGCAGCCCGGGGGGCGCGAGCACTGAAGTTTTCTTT
TRBV11-2	.	TRBD1	TRBJ1-1	CASSPTGRFTEPFF	TGTGCCAGCAGTCCGACAGGGCGCTTCACTGAACCTTTCTTT
TRBV5-5	.	.	TRBJ2-7	CTSSPVSKAYEQYF	TGTACCAGCAGCCCCGTTAGCAAGGCCTACGAGCAGTACTTC
TRBV9	.	TRBD2	TRBJ2-3	CASSISGTFGDTQYF	TGTGCCAGCAGCATTAGCGGGACCTTTGGGGATACGCAGTATTTT
TRBV11-2	few	TRBD2	TRBJ2-7	CASSRQGGRNYEQYF	TGTGCCAGCAGCCGCCAGGGCGGGAGAAATTACGAGCAGTACTTC
TRBV5-5	.	TRBD1	TRBJ2-3	CVISTGQGTDTQYF	TGTGTCATCAGCACGGGACAGGGTACAGATACGCAGTATTTT
TRBV24-1	few	.	TRBJ2-1	CATSPQGSSYNEQFF	TGTGCCACCAGTCCCCAGGGAAGCTCCTACAATGAGCAGTTCTTC
TRBV4-1	.	.	TRBJ1-5	CASSQEAKEGQPQFF	TGCGCCAGCAGCCAAGAAGCCAAGGAAGGGCAGCCCCAGTTTTTT
TRBV11-3	.	.	TRBJ2-7	CASSLGTEVYEQYF	TGTGCCAGCAGCTTAGGGACAGAGGTGTATGAGCAGTACTTC
TRBV20-1	.	.	TRBJ1-5	CNARGLRDSNQPQHF	TGCAATGCTAGAGGTTTGAGGGATAGCAATCAGCCCCAGCATTTT
TRBV11-2	.	.	TRBJ2-7	CVSNPRTAVSYEQYF	TGTGTCAGCAACCCCCGAACAGCGGTTTCCTACGAGCAGTACTTC
TRBV11-2	few	.	TRBJ2-2	CASNLGEPGTGELFF	TGTGCCAGCAACTTAGGTGAACCAGGCACCGGGGAGCTGTTTTTT
TRBV29-1	.	.	TRBJ1-1	CSVEESGENTEAFF	TGCAGTGTTGAAGAGTCCGGGGAGAACACTGAAGCTTTCTTT
TRBV4-1	many	.	TRBJ2-7	CASSQTGGNSYEQYF	TGCGCCAGCAGCCAAACAGGCGGAAACTCCTACGAGCAGTACTTC
TRBV11-2	.	.	TRBJ2-3	CASSSRVEGDTQYF	TGTGCCAGCAGCTCCCGGGTAGAAGGAGATACGCAGTATTTT
TRBV6-2/TRBV6-3	.	.	TRBJ2-5	CAGSPQEQETQCF	TGTGCCGGCAGTCCACAGGAGCAAGAGACCCAGTGCTTC
TRBV4-3	.	.	TRBJ1-2	CASNYSGRWQAYGYTF	TGCGCCAGCAACTACTCGGGACGTTGGCAGGCGTATGGCTACACCTTC
TRBV11-3	.	.	TRBJ2-1	CASPTPGNEQFF	TGTGCCAGCCCCACACCTGGCAATGAGCAGTTCTTC
TRBV29-1	.	.	TRBJ1-1	CSGLGLEVAVF	TGCAGCGGGTTAGGCTTAGAGGTGGCTGTCTTT
TRBV4-1	.	.	TRBJ1-4	CASSLQQATNEKLFF	TGCGCCAGCAGCCTCCAACAGGCAACTAATGAAAAACTGTTTTTT
TRBV12-3/TRBV12-4	.	.	TRBJ2-2	CGSSGLRGSGSPRELFF	TGTGGCAGCAGCGGCCTCCGGGGTAGTGGGAGTCCGCGGGAGCTGTTTTTT
TRBV4-1	many	TRBD2	TRBJ2-7	CASSPTTSGSYEQYF	TGCGCCAGCAGCCCCACGACTAGCGGGAGTTACGAGCAGTACTTC
TRBV29-1	.	TRBD2	TRBJ2-7	CCVRGLEGAYEQYF	TGCTGCGTTAGGGGACTAGAGGGAGCCTACGAGCAGTACTTC
TRBV11-2	.	.	TRBJ2-1	CASITDRYNEQFF	TGTGCCAGTATCACGGACCGATACAATGAGCAGTTCTTC
TRBV20-1	.	.	TRBJ2-3	CSAPARGTDTQYF	TGCAGTGCTCCGGCCAGAGGAACAGATACGCAATATTTT
TRBV6-5	.	TRBD2	TRBJ2-1	CANRLGLAGEQFF	TGTGCCAATAGACTGGGACTAGCTGGTGAGCAGTTCTTC
TRBV20-1	.	TRBD2	TRBJ2-5	CTVRLAGETQYF	TGCACTGTGAGACTAGCGGGAGAGACCCAGTACTTC
TRBV6-5	.	.	TRBJ2-2	CASRDSSLDTGELLF	TGTGCCAGCAGAGACTCGTCACTGGACACCGGGGAGCTGTTGTTT